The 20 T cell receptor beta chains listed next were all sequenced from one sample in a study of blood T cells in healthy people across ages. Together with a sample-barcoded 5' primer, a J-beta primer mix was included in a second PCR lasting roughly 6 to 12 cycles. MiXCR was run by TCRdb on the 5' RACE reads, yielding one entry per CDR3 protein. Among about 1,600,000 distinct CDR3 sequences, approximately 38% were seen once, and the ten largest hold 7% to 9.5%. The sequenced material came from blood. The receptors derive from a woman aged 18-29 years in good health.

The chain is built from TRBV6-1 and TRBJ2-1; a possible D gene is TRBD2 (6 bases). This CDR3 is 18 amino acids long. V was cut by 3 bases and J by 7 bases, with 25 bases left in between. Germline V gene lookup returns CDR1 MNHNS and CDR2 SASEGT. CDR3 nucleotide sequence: TGTGCCAGCAGTGACGGAGCCCTCGGGACTCCTATGAGGAATGAGCAGTTCTTC. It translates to CASSDGALGTPMRNEQFF.

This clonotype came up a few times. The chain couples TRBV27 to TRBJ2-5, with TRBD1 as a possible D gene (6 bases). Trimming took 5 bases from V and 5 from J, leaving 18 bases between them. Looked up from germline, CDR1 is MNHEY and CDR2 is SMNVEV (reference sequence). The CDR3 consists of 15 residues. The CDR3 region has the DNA TGTGCCAGCAGTCCCGCCCTAACAGGGCCGGAGACCCAGTACTTC. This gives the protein CASSPALTGPETQYF.

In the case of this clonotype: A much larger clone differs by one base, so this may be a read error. This CDR3 is CAISFSTSGSYNEQYF. CDR3 sequence (DNA): TGTGCCATCAGTTTCTCGACTAGCGGCTCCTACAATGAGCAGTACTTC. This chain joins TRBV10-3 and TRBJ2-1; 9 positions match TRBD2. The better agreement between TRBJ2-7 and the DNA end casts doubt on the J call. The germline CDR1 and CDR2 sequences are ENHRY and SYGVKD. This CDR3 is built from 16 residues.

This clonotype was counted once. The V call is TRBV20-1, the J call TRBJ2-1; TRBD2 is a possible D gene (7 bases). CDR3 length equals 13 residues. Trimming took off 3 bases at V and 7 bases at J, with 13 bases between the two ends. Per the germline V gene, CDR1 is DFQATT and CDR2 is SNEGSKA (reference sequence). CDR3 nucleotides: TGCAGTGCTAGGGGGGGGCTAGGTAATGAGCAGTTCTTC. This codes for CSARGGLGNEQFF.

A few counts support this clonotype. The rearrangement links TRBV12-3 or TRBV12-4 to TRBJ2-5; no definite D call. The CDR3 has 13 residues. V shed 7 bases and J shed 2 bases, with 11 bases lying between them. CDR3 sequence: CASTLGVQETQYF. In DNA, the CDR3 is TGTGCCAGCACCCTTGGGGTTCAAGAGACCCAGTACTTC.

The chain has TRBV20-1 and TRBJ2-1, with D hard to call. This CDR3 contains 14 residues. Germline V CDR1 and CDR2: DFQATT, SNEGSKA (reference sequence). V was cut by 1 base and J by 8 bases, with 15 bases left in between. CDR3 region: CSARGGQTVDEQFF. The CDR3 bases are TGCAGTGCTAGAGGGGGTCAAACAGTTGATGAGCAGTTCTTC.

CDR3: CASSPGWERKTQYF. The CDR3 nucleotides read TGCGCCAGCAGCCCAGGGTGGGAACGCAAGACCCAGTACTTC. V and J are TRBV4-1 and TRBJ2-5, with D possibly TRBD1 on 5 matching bases. The V end was cut by 4 bases, the J end by 6 bases, with 15 bases between. Germline loops: CDR1 MGHRA, CDR2 YSYEKL. The CDR3 consists of 14 residues.

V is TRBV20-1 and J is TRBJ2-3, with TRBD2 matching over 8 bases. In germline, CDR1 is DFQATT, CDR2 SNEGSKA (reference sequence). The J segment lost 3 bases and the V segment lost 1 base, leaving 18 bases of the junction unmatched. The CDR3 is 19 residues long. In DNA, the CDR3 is TGCAGTGCTAGAGCTCCGGGACTAGTTTTAATCCCAAGGACAGATACGCAGTATTTT. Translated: CSARAPGLVLIPRTDTQYF.

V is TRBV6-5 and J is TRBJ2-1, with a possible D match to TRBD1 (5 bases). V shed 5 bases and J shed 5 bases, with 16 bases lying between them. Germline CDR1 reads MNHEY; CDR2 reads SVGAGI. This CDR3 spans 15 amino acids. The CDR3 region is CASSPIRFRDNEQFF. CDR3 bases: TGTGCCAGCAGTCCGATAAGGTTCAGGGACAATGAGCAGTTCTTC.

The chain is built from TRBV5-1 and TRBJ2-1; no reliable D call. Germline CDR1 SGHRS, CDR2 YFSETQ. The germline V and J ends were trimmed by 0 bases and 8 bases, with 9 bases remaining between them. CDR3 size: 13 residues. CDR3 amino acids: CASSLVRPDEQFF. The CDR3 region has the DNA TGCGCCAGCAGCTTGGTTAGACCCGATGAGCAGTTCTTC.

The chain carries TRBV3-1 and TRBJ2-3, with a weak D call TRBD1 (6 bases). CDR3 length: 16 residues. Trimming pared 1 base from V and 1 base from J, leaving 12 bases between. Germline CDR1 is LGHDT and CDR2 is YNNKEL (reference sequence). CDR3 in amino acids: CASSQVGYRGTDTQYF. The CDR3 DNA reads TGTGCCAGCAGCCAAGTCGGTTACAGGGGCACAGATACGCAGTATTTT.

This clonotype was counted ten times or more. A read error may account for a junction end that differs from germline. The CDR3 reads CASSLGQDYEQYF. The CDR3 DNA is TGTGCCAGCAGCTTGGGACAGGACTACGAGCAGTACTTC. The chain combines TRBV5-1 with TRBJ2-7; TRBD1 matches at 8 bases. Germline values: CDR1 SGHRS, CDR2 YFSETQ. The CDR3 spans 13 residues.

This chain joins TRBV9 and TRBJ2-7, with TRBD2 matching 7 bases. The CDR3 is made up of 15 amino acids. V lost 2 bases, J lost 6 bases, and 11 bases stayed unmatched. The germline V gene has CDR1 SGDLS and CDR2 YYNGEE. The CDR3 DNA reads TGTGCCAGCAGCGTCGAAACAGCCTCGGGGGGCGAGCAGTACTTC. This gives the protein CASSVETASGGEQYF.

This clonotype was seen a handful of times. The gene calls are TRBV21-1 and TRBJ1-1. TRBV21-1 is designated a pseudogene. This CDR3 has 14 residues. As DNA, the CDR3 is TGTGCCAGCAGCAAAGCGGGCAAGGGCACTGAAGCTTTCTTT. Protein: CASSKAGKGTEAFF.

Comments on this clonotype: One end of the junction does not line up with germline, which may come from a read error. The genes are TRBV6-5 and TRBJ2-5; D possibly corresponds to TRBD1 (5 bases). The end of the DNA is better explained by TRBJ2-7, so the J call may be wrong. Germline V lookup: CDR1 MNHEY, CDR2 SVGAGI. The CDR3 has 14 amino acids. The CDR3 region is CASSDSRATYEQYF. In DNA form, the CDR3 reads TGTGCCAGCAGTGACTCCAGGGCGACATACGAGCAGTACTTC.

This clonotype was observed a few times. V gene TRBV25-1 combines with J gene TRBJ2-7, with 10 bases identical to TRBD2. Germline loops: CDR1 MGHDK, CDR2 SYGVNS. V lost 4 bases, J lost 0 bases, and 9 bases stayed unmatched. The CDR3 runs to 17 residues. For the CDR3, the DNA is TGTGCCAGCAGTGGAGGTACCGGGACTAGCGTCTCCTACGAGCAGTACTTC. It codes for CASSGGTGTSVSYEQYF.

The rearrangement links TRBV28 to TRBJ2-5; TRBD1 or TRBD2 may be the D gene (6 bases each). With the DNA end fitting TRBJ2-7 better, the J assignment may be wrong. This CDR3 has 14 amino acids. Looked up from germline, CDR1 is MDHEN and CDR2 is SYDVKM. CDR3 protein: CASSFDQGRYEQYF. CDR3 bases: TGTGCCAGCAGTTTTGATCAGGGGAGGTACGAGCAGTACTTC.

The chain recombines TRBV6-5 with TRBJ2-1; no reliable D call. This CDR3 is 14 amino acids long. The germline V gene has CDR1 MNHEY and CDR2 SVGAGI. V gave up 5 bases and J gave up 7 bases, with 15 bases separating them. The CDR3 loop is CASSHHTDSNEQFF. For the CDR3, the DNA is TGTGCCAGCAGTCACCACACCGACTCGAATGAGCAGTTCTTC.

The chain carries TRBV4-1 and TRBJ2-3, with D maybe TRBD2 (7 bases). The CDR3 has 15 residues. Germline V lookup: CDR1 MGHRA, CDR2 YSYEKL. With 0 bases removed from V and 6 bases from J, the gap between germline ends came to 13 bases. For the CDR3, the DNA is TGCGCCAGCAGCCAAGATGGGGGGGGCGCGGATACGCAGTATTTT. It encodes CASSQDGGGADTQYF.

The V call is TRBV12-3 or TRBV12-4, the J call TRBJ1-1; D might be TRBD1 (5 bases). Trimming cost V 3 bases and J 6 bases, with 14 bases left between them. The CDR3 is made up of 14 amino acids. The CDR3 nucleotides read TGTGCCAGCAGTTTCGAGGGGCTTGGGGCTGAAGCTTTCTTT. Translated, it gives CASSFEGLGAEAFF.